Below, one TCR beta chain is given with its context. The sample originates from a study of control samples from healthy donors and cancer patients. The protocol was immunoSEQ multiplex PCR, while the TCRdb copy is restricted to in-frame clones and leaves out a portion. This sample carries about 170,000 clones, 75% to 95% of them seen once, and the ten largest clones take approximately 1.5%. The sample comprised blood. The TCR comes from a woman in her 30s in good health.

The CDR3 region is CAIRTGTATYEQYF. CDR3 nucleotides: TGTGCCATCAGGACCGGGACTGCTACTTACGAGCAGTACTTC. V usage is TRBV10-3 and J usage is TRBJ2-7, with a tentative D call TRBD2 (6 bases). V gave up 6 bases and J gave up 4 bases, with 16 bases separating them. The CDR3 has 14 residues. CDR1 is ENHRY and CDR2 is SYGVKD in the germline V gene.